This T cell receptor (beta chain) was identified in a study of T cells in Graves' hyperthyroidism and ophthalmopathy. From germline, CDR1 is LGHDT and CDR2 YNNKEL (reference sequence). This CDR3 has 18 residues. The V and J ends lost 1 base and 0 bases respectively, with 16 bases between them. Study-level points and caveats: Blood also showed most of the thyroid clonotypes that were expanded above 0.001.

This clonotype showed up just a few times. Antigen specificity is unknown. Amplification yielded TCR beta CDR3 regions, with RNA transcripts as the source. The HTBI primer set served for first-round RT-PCR of the TCR CDR3. TCRdb used MiXCR to reprocess the multiplex PCR reads, holding one entry per CDR3 protein. The sample contains around 500,000 distinct CDR3 sequences, 20% to 25% of which appear only once. This clonotype was obtained from a woman in her 70s with Graves' ophthalmopathy. V and J are TRBV3-1 and TRBJ2-4; D is possibly TRBD2 (6 bases). The specimen was blood. The CDR3 nucleotides read TGTGCCAGCAGCCAAGGATGGAGTAGCGGAGTAGCCAAAAACATTCAGTACTTC. It yields the protein CASSQGWSSGVAKNIQYF.